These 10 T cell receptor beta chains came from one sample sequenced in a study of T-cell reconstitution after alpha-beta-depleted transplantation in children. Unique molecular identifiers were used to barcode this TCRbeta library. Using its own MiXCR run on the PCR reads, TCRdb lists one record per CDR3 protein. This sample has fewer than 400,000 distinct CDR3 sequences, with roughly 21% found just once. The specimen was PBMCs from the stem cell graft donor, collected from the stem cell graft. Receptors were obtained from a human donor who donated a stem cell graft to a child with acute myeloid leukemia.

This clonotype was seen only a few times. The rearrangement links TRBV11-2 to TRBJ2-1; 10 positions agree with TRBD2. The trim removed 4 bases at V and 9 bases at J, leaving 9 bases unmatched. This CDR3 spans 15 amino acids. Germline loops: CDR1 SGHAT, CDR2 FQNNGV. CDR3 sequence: CASSSGLASYVEQFF. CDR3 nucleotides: TGTGCCAGCAGCTCGGGACTAGCGTCCTACGTTGAGCAGTTCTTC. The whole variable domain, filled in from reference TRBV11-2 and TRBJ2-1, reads EAGVAQSPRYKIIEKRQSVAFWCNPISGHATLYWYQQILGQGPKLLIQFQNNGVVDDSQLPKDRFSAERLKGVDSTLKIQPAKLEDSAVYLCASSSGLASYVEQFFGPGTRLTVL.

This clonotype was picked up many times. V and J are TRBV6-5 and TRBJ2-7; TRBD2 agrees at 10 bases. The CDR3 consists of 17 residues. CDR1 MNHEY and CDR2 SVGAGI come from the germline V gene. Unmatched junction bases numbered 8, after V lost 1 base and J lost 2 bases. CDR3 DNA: TGTGCCAGCAGTTACTTTATAGGAGCGGGAGGGCCCTACGAGCAGTACTTC. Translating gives CASSYFIGAGGPYEQYF.

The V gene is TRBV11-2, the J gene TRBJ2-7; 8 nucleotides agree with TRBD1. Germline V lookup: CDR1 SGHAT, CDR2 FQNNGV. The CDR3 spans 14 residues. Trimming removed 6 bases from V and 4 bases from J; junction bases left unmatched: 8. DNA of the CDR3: TGTGCCAGCAGGTTACAGGGGGGAGAATACGAGCAGTACTTC. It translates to CASRLQGGEYEQYF.

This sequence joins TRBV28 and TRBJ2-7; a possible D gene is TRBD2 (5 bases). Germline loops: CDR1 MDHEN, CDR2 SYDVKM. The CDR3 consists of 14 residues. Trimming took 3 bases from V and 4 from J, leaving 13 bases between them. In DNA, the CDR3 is TGTGCCAGCAGTTTTTTTAAGCGGTCGTACGAGCAGTACTTC. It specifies CASSFFKRSYEQYF.

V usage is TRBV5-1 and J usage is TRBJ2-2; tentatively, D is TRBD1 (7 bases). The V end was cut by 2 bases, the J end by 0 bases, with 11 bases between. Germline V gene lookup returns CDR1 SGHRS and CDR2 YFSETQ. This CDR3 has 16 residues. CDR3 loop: CASSFGGGANTGELFF. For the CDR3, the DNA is TGCGCCAGCAGCTTTGGAGGGGGCGCGAACACCGGGGAGCTGTTTTTT.

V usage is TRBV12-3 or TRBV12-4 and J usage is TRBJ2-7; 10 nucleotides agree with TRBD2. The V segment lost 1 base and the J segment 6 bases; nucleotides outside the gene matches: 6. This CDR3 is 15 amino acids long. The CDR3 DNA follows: TGTGCCAGCAGTTTAGGGGGTAGCGGGAGGTTCGAGCAGTACTTC. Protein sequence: CASSLGGSGRFEQYF.

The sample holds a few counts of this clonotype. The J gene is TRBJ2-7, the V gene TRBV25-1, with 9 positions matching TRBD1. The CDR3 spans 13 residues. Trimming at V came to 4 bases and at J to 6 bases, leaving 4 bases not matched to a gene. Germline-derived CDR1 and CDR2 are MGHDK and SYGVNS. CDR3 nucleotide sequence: TGTGCCAGCAGTGGTGGGACAGGGCGCGAGCAGTACTTC. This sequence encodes CASSGGTGREQYF.

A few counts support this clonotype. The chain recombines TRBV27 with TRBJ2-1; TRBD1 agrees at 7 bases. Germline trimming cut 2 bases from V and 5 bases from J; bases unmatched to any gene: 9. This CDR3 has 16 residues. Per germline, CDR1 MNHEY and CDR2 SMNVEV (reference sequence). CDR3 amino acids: CASSLRDRGGNNEQFF. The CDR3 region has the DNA TGTGCCAGCAGTTTACGGGATAGAGGGGGCAACAATGAGCAGTTCTTC.

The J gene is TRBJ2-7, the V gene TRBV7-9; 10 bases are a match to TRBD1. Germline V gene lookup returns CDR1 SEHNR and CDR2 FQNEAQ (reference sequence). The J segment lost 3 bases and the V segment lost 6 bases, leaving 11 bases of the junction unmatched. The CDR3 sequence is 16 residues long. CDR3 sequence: CASSKGLGTGVYEQYF. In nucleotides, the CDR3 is TGTGCCAGCAGTAAGGGGCTGGGGACAGGGGTCTACGAGCAGTACTTC.

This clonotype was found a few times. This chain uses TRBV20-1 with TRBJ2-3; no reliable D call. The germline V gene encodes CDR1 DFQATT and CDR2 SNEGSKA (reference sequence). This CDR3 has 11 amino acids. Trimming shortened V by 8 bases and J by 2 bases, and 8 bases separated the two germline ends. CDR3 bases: TGCAGTATCTTCCACACAGATACGCAGTATTTT. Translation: CSIFHTDTQYF.